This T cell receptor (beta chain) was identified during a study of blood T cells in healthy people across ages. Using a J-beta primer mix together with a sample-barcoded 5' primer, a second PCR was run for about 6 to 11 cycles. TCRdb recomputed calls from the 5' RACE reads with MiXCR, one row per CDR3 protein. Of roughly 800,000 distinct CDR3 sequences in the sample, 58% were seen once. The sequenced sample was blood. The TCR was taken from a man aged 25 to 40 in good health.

CDR3 DNA sequence: TGTGCCAGCAGTTACTCGACATGGCGTCTGGAGACCCAGTACTTC. Translated: CASSYSTWRLETQYF. The V gene is TRBV6-5, the J gene TRBJ2-5; no reliable D call. With 0 bases removed from V and 5 bases from J, the gap between germline ends came to 13 bases. The V gene's germline CDR1 is MNHEY and CDR2 SVGAGI. The CDR3 spans 15 residues.